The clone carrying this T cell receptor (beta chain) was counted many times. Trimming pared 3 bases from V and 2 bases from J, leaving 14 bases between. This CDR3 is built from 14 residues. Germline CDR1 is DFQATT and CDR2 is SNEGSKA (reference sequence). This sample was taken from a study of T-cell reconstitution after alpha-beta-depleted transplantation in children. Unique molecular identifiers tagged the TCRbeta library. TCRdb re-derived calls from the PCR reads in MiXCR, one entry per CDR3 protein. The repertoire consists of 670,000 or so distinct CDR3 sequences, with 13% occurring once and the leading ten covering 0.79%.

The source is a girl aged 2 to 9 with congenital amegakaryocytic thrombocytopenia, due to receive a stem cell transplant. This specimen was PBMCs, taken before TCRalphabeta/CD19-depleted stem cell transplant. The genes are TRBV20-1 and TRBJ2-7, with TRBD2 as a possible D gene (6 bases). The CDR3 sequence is CSASFSGPTYEQYF. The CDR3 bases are TGCAGTGCTAGTTTTAGCGGACCCACCTACGAGCAGTACTTC.